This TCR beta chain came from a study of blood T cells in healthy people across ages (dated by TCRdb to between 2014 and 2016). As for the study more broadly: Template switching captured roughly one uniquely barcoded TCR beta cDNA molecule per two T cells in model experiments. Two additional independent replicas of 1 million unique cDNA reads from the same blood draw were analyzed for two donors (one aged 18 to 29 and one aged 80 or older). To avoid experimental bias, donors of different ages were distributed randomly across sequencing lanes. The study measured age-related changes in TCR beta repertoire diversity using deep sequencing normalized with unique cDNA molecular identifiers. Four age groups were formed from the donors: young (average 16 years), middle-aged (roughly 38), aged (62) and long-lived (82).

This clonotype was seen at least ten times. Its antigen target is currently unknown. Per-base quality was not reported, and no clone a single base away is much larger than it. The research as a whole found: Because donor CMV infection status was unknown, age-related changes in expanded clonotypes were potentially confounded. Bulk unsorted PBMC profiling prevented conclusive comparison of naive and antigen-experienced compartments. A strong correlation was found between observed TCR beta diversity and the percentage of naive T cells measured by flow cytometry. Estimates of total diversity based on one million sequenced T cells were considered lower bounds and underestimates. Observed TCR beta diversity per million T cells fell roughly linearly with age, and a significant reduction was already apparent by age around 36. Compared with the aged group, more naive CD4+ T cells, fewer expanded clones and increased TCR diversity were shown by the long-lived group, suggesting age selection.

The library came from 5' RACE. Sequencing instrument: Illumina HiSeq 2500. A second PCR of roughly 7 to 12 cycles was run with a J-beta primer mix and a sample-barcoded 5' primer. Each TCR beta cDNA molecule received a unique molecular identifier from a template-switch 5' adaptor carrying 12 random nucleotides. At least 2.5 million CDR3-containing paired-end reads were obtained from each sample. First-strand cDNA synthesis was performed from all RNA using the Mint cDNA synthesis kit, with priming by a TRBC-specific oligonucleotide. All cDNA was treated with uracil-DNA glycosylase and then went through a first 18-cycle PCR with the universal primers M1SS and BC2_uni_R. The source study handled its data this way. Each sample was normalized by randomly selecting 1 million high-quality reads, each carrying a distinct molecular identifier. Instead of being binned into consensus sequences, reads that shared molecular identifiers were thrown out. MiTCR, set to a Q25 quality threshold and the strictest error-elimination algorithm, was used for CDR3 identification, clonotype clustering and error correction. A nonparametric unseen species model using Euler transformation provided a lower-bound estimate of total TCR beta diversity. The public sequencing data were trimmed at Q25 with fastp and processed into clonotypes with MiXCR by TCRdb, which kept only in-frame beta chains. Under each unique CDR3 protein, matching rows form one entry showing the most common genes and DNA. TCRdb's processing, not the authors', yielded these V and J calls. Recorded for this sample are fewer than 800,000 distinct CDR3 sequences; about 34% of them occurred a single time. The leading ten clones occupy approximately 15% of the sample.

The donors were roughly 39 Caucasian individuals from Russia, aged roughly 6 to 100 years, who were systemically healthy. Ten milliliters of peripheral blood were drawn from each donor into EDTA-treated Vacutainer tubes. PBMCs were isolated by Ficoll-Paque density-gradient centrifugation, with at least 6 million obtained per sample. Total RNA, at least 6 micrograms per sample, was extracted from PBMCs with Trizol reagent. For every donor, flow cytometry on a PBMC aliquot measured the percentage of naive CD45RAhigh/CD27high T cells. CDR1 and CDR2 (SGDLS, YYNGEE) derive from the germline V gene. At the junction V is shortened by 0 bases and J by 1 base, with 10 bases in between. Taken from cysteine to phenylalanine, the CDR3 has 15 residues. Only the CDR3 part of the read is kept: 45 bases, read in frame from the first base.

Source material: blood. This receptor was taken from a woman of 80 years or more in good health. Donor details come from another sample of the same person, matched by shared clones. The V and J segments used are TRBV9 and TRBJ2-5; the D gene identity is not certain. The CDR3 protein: CASSVGTETQETQYF. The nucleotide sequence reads TGTGCCAGCAGCGTAGGGACGGAGACCCAAGAGACCCAGTACTTC.